This TCR beta chain is drawn from a study of human T cells and chemical hapten exposure. Study at large: All through the approximately 24-week study, the scalp of each patient received diphenylcyclopropenone doses weekly. Alopecia universalis, totalis or areata was present in patients who were mostly female. Slight differences in pooled library volume were the main source of varying TCR yields across samples.

V shed 1 base and J shed 7 bases, with 12 bases lying between them. The germline gives CDR1 SGHRS, CDR2 YFSETQ. CDR3 size: 14 residues. TCRdb reprocessed the RACE reads with MiXCR, giving one entry per CDR3 protein. This table has about 380,000 distinct CDR3 sequences, approximately 5% appearing once. Time point denoted: pre-sensitization, week 0. Treatment described: therapeutic diphenylcyclopropenone sensitization with weekly scalp DPC. Study-wide results and caveats: Donors in the study had alopecia, meaning their immune response may differ from healthy people's.

This clonotype has at least ten counts. What it binds is not known. Sequences were derived from whole blood, sampled in connection with sensitization to the hapten diphenylcyclopropenone (DPC). This TCR derives from a woman in her fifties or sixties with alopecia areata. Some clones in this sample may be carry-over from other donors' samples. This rearrangement joins TRBV5-1 to TRBJ2-1; D ambiguous. The CDR3 coding sequence is TGCGCCAGCAGCTTGCTACTGGCTATGAATGAGCAGTTCTTC. It is translated as CASSLLLAMNEQFF.